This T cell receptor beta chain was sequenced during a study of blood T cell repertoires in COVID-19. Trimming shortened V by 8 bases and J by 0 bases, and 8 bases separated the two germline ends. The germline gives CDR1 MNHEY, CDR2 SVGAGI. The length of the CDR3 is 12 residues. Method: immunoSEQ multiplex PCR; TCRdb's copy keeps in-frame clones and lacks some. The sample records 150,000 or so clones, 75% to 90% being singletons. Seattle patient enrollment occurred during active infection, with longitudinal follow-up thereafter. The sequence was obtained from a woman aged 55 to 70 with COVID-19, enrolled during active disease. The sequenced material came from peripheral blood. The chain recombines TRBV6-5 with TRBJ2-7; D unclear. The DNA for the CDR3 is TGTGCCAGCTATGGCAGCTCCTACGAGCAGTACTTC. Amino acid sequence: CASYGSSYEQYF.